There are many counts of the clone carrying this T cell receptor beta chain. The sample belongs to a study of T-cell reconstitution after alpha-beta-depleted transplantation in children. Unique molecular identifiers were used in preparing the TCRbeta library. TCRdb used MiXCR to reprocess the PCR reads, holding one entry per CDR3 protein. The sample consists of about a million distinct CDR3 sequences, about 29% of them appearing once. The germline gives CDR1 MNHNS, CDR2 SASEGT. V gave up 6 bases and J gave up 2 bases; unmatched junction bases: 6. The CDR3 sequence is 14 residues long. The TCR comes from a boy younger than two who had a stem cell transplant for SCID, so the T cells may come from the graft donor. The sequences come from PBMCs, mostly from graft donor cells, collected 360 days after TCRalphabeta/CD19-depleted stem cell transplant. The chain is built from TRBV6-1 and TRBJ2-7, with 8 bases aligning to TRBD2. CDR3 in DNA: TGTGCCAGCAGCCCGCCGGGGGGGCCCTACGAGCAGTACTTC. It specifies CASSPPGGPYEQYF.